The source of this T cell receptor beta chain is a study of Graves' ophthalmopathy and Graves' hyperthyroidism. No donor had other autoimmune disease, uncontrolled infection, pregnancy or lactation. Diagnostic conclusions were grounded in clinical symptoms, serum thyroxine, TRAb, thyroid ultrasound and orbital computed tomography. Scientists amplified the TCR beta CDR3 regions from RNA transcripts. HTBI primers were employed in first-round RT-PCR, then a second-round multiplex PCR followed. TCRdb recomputed calls from the multiplex PCR reads with MiXCR, one row per CDR3 protein. This sample has around 600,000 distinct CDR3 sequences, with 35% to 45% found just once. V lost 2 bases, J lost 5 bases, and 9 bases lay in between. From germline, CDR1 is SEHNR and CDR2 FQNEAQ (reference sequence). The CDR3 length is 13 residues. Study results and limitations: Using 13 signatures, a model distinguished ophthalmopathy from stable hyperthyroidism, reaching about 89% sensitivity and 81.08% specificity.

This clonotype appeared many times. Its antigen is not known. Material: peripheral blood. This TCR was recovered from an adult man with Graves' ophthalmopathy. This sequence joins TRBV7-9 and TRBJ2-5, with D uncertain. The CDR3 nucleotides read TGTGCCAGCAGCTTACCAATTCAGGAGACCCAGTACTTC. Protein sequence: CASSLPIQETQYF.